This T cell receptor beta chain appears in the sequencing data of a study of T-cell memory formation after mild COVID-19. TCRalpha and TCRbeta libraries used 5'RACE with constant-segment primers and UMIs. TCRdb itself ran the 5' RACE reads through MiXCR, one entry per CDR3 protein. The data show over 500,000 distinct CDR3 sequences, approximately 15% seen once. Study results and caveats: A second wave of clones peaked on day 37, and their SARS-CoV-2 specificity went unconfirmed.

A word on this clonotype: Its antigen is unidentified.

Germline CDR1 SQVTM, CDR2 ANQGSEA. Trimming pared 4 bases from V and 5 bases from J, leaving 15 bases between. CDR3 length: 14 residues. The TCR sequence derives from an adult woman who had mild COVID-19 (a few samples of this study predate the infection). Cell type and time point are not known. The genes are TRBV29-1 and TRBJ1-5; unclear D gene. The sequenced sample was PBMCs or a T cell subset sorted from them (not recorded which). CDR3 nucleotide sequence: TGCAGCGTTGCGCGAGGGTCCGGGGATCAGCCCCAGCATTTT. It is translated as CSVARGSGDQPQHF.